Detailed here is one T cell receptor (beta chain). The antigen it binds to is not known. The sample was run on a NextSeq 550. The Human TCR Profiling Kit (MiLaboratory) was used to prepare UMI-labeled 5' RACE TRB cDNA libraries. cDNA synthesis used the entire amount of extracted RNA, and PCR amplification then used the entire amount of cDNA produced. Libraries were prepared in parallel with an identical number of PCR cycles. In the paper's pipeline: With a requirement of at least two reads per UMI, MIGEC and MiXCR extracted about 57,000 +/- 9,900 unique UMI-labeled TRB cDNA molecules per library. On average, approximately 40,000 +/- 10,000 functional in-frame TRB CDR3 nucleotide clonotypes lacking stop codons were found per library. After downsampling to 5000 UMI-labeled TRB molecules per sample, diversity metrics, including normalized Shannon-Wiener and Chao1, were computed in VDJtools. Clonotype-size-weighted physicochemical properties of the central five CDR3 residues (interaction energy, strength, volume and Kidera factor 4) were computed in VDJtools. TCRdb reprocessed the reads and lists each CDR3 protein sequence as a single entry, with no DNA. These V and J calls rely on TCRdb rather than the paper's analysis. The table held for this sample gives some 120,000 distinct CDR3 sequences. In total, the top ten clones hold roughly 0.6% of the sample.

The CDR3 starts with the cysteine, ends with the phenylalanine, and has 16 residues. DNA is not on record. Taken from the germline V gene (reference sequence), the CDR1 and CDR2 loops are LNHNV and YYDKDF. This entry belongs to a study of CXCR3-negative and CXCR3-positive naive CD8 T cells (dated by TCRdb to between 2019 and 2020). Study-wide context: Some 130 million TRB reads were obtained in total, roughly 1.5 +/- 0.3 million reads per library. Data from roughly eleven donors, pooled across two independent experiments, went into the diversity and physicochemical repertoire analyses. For the TRBV-TRBJ cluster analysis, the naive subsets came from roughly 5 donors, while the memory cells came from 3 donors.

Beyond this particular receptor, the publication reports: Because surface CD5, which is linked to self-reactivity in mice, was comparable between the naive subsets, TCR interaction strength was also inferred from TRB CDR3 physicochemical properties. Compared with CXCR3-negative naive cells, CXCR3-positive naive cells had TRB CDR3s with higher hydrophobicity (lower Kidera factor 4), lower energy, and higher strength and volume indices. Within the same donor, TRBV-TRBJ usage looked similar between naive CXCR3-negative and CXCR3-positive cells, but memory cells had distinct patterns. Comparably high repertoire diversity was found in both naive subsets, whereas much lower repertoire diversity was found in memory CD8+ T cells. Because CXCR3 expression was partially decreased after cryopreservation, freshly isolated PBMCs were used for most assays.

Each CD8+ T cell subset was flow-sorted in triplicate, and some 310,000 cells per subset were placed directly into RLT lysis buffer. To keep memory contaminants out, a stringent definition of naive CD8+ T cells was applied: CD45RO-CCR7+CD27+CD95-. Peripheral blood mononuclear cells were isolated from buffy coats by standard density gradient centrifugation. A FACSAria III was used to flow-sort naive CD8+ T cells into CXCR3-negative and CXCR3-positive populations. An RNeasy Mini Kit was used to extract total RNA from the sorted cells. This chain joins TRBV15 to TRBJ2-1; checking the TCRdb D call of TRBD2 is not possible without DNA. This sequence was found in a human donor in good health. Some clones in this sample may be carry-over from other donors' samples. The specimen was naive CXCR3+ CD8+ T cells from blood. The cell subset or site label corresponds to: CD45RO-CCR7+CD27+CD95- naive CD8+ T cells expressing CXCR3 (TNR3+). The CDR3 reads CATSRTSGRAWDEQFF.